These T cell receptor beta chains were read from a single sample in a study of blood T cell repertoires in COVID-19. Assay used: immunoSEQ multiplex PCR; TCRdb lists only in-frame clones, some missing. Of 100,000 or so clones in the sample, 85% were seen once. Source material: peripheral blood. All receptors come from a man between 60 and 75 years old with acute or convalescent COVID-19. CDR3s include the opening cysteine and the closing phenylalanine or tryptophan. Fields, in order: clone size, D gene, J gene, V gene, CDR3 DNA, CDR3 protein. The D gene is left open where the match is weak. Clone sizes are given selectively: once, few, many, or a class where the clone is expanded.

abundance: few
d_gene: TRBD1
j_gene: TRBJ1-2
v_gene: TRBV5-1
CDR3nt: TGCGCCAGCAGCTCAATGACAGGGCGGGGCTATGGCTACACCTTC
CDR3aa: CASSSMTGRGYGYTF

abundance: .
d_gene: TRBD2
j_gene: TRBJ2-3
v_gene: TRBV7-2
CDR3nt: TGTGCCAGCAGCTTACACCCCGGGGGGGCTGGAGATACGCAGTATTTT
CDR3aa: CASSLHPGGAGDTQYF

abundance: .
d_gene: TRBD2
j_gene: TRBJ2-2
v_gene: TRBV2
CDR3nt: TGTGCCAGCAGAGTAGCGGGGACCGGGGAGCTGTTTTTT
CDR3aa: CASRVAGTGELFF

abundance: .
d_gene: .
j_gene: TRBJ1-3
v_gene: TRBV19
CDR3nt: TGTGCCACCTCGTTCTTGTCTGGAAACACCATATATTTT
CDR3aa: CATSFLSGNTIYF

abundance: .
d_gene: TRBD1
j_gene: TRBJ1-2
v_gene: TRBV19
CDR3nt: TGTGCCAGTAGTACGAGACAGGGCAACTATGGCTACACCTTC
CDR3aa: CASSTRQGNYGYTF

abundance: once
d_gene: .
j_gene: TRBJ2-7
v_gene: TRBV18
CDR3nt: TGTGCCAGCTCAATACAGGGCCGCGAGCAGTACTTC
CDR3aa: CASSIQGREQYF

abundance: .
d_gene: TRBD1
j_gene: TRBJ2-1
v_gene: TRBV25-1
CDR3nt: TGTGCCAGCAGGGAGGCCGGGACAGGGTCCAATGAGCAGTTCTTC
CDR3aa: CASREAGTGSNEQFF

abundance: .
d_gene: TRBD1
j_gene: TRBJ2-5
v_gene: TRBV29-1
CDR3nt: TGCAGCGTCGAATTGACAGGGCTAGAGACCCAGTACTTC
CDR3aa: CSVELTGLETQYF

abundance: .
d_gene: .
j_gene: TRBJ2-1
v_gene: TRBV21-1
CDR3nt: TGTGCCAGCTTAAACAGGCTAGCGGGAGAGTATGAGCAGTTCTTC
CDR3aa: CASLNRLAGEYEQFF

abundance: .
d_gene: .
j_gene: TRBJ1-2
v_gene: TRBV5-1
CDR3nt: TGCGCCAGCAGCTTGAAACAGGGAAGTAACTATGGCTACACCTTC
CDR3aa: CASSLKQGSNYGYTF

abundance: many
d_gene: TRBD2
j_gene: TRBJ2-1
v_gene: TRBV30
CDR3nt: TGTGCCAGCCGGGAGGGATATAATGAGCAGTTCTTC
CDR3aa: CASREGYNEQFF

abundance: .
d_gene: .
j_gene: TRBJ2-2
v_gene: TRBV5-8
CDR3nt: TGTGCCAGCAGCTTCAGGTCGGGGACAACGAACACCGGGGAGCTGTTTTTT
CDR3aa: CASSFRSGTTNTGELFF

abundance: .
d_gene: .
j_gene: TRBJ1-2
v_gene: TRBV6-5
CDR3nt: TGTGCCAGCAGCCGCGGCGGGCTCTACTATGGCTACACCTTC
CDR3aa: CASSRGGLYYGYTF

abundance: .
d_gene: TRBD2
j_gene: TRBJ2-2
v_gene: TRBV3-1/TRBV3-2
CDR3nt: TGTGCCAGCAGCTTACTAGCGGGAGGGAACACCGGGGAGCTGTTTTTT
CDR3aa: CASSLLAGGNTGELFF

abundance: .
d_gene: .
j_gene: TRBJ1-1
v_gene: TRBV2
CDR3nt: TGTGCCAGGGCGAGGGGGTTGGTGAACACTGAAGCTTTCTTT
CDR3aa: CARARGLVNTEAFF

abundance: .
d_gene: .
j_gene: TRBJ2-2
v_gene: TRBV6-1
CDR3nt: TGTGCCAGCAGTGAATGGTCTAGCACCGGGGAGCTGTTTTTT
CDR3aa: CASSEWSSTGELFF

abundance: .
d_gene: .
j_gene: TRBJ2-1
v_gene: TRBV6-6
CDR3nt: TGTGCCAGCAGTCCCGGTACTACCTACAATGAGCAGTTCTTC
CDR3aa: CASSPGTTYNEQFF

abundance: .
d_gene: TRBD2
j_gene: TRBJ2-4
v_gene: TRBV3-1/TRBV3-2
CDR3nt: TGTGCCAGCAGCCAAGATTTAGTAGCGGGATCCAAAAACATTCAGTACTTC
CDR3aa: CASSQDLVAGSKNIQYF

abundance: .
d_gene: .
j_gene: TRBJ2-2
v_gene: TRBV9
CDR3nt: TGTGCCAGCAGCGTAGGCGGGTACACCGGGGAGCTGTTTTTT
CDR3aa: CASSVGGYTGELFF

abundance: .
d_gene: .
j_gene: TRBJ2-1
v_gene: TRBV19
CDR3nt: TGTGCCAGTAGTATAGGGGCCGATTCCTACAATGAGCAGTTCTTC
CDR3aa: CASSIGADSYNEQFF

abundance: .
d_gene: TRBD2
j_gene: TRBJ2-2
v_gene: TRBV19
CDR3nt: TGTGCCAGTAGTCCGGGACTAGCGGGAGACACCGGGGAGCTGTTTTTT
CDR3aa: CASSPGLAGDTGELFF

abundance: .
d_gene: .
j_gene: TRBJ1-1
v_gene: TRBV7-3
CDR3nt: TGTGCCAGCAGCCCAACATTCGGGAGTCAAAAGGCTTTCTTT
CDR3aa: CASSPTFGSQKAFF

abundance: .
d_gene: .
j_gene: TRBJ2-7
v_gene: TRBV12-3/TRBV12-4
CDR3nt: TGTGCCAGCAGTCTAAGTATCTACGAGCAGTACTTC
CDR3aa: CASSLSIYEQYF

abundance: .
d_gene: TRBD2
j_gene: TRBJ2-3
v_gene: TRBV5-6
CDR3nt: TGTGCCAGCAGCTTTTTACTAGCGGGGATTGGGGTCACAGATACGCAGTATTTT
CDR3aa: CASSFLLAGIGVTDTQYF

abundance: .
d_gene: .
j_gene: TRBJ2-2
v_gene: TRBV6-2/TRBV6-3
CDR3nt: TGTGCCAGCAGCGTTCGGACAGCCGGGGAGCTGTTTTTT
CDR3aa: CASSVRTAGELFF

abundance: .
d_gene: .
j_gene: TRBJ1-1
v_gene: TRBV19
CDR3nt: TGTGCCAGTAGCGGGGGGCGCACGAACACTGAAGCTTTCTTT
CDR3aa: CASSGGRTNTEAFF

abundance: .
d_gene: TRBD2
j_gene: TRBJ2-5
v_gene: TRBV7-3
CDR3nt: TGTGCCAGCAGCCCTAGCGGGGAGGAAGAGACCCAGTACTTC
CDR3aa: CASSPSGEEETQYF

abundance: .
d_gene: .
j_gene: TRBJ2-3
v_gene: TRBV4-2
CDR3nt: TGTGCCAGCAGCCAGCGTGGGACTTATGGGGGAACAGATACGCAGTATTTT
CDR3aa: CASSQRGTYGGTDTQYF

abundance: .
d_gene: TRBD1
j_gene: TRBJ1-4
v_gene: TRBV7-9
CDR3nt: TGTGCCAGCAGCTTCTTCGGACAGGGTAGGAATGAAAAACTGTTTTTT
CDR3aa: CASSFFGQGRNEKLFF

abundance: .
d_gene: .
j_gene: TRBJ2-7
v_gene: TRBV5-1
CDR3nt: TGCGCCAGCAGCCAAGGGGACACGAGATCCTACGAGCAGTACTTC
CDR3aa: CASSQGDTRSYEQYF

abundance: once
d_gene: .
j_gene: TRBJ2-1
v_gene: TRBV7-3
CDR3nt: TGTGCCAGCAGCCTACAGGTGAGCTCCTACAATGAGCAGTTCTTC
CDR3aa: CASSLQVSSYNEQFF

abundance: .
d_gene: .
j_gene: TRBJ2-7
v_gene: TRBV11-2
CDR3nt: TGTGCCAGCAGCTTCCCGGGTGATCGTCCCTACGAGCAGTACTTC
CDR3aa: CASSFPGDRPYEQYF

abundance: .
d_gene: TRBD1
j_gene: TRBJ2-2
v_gene: TRBV11-3
CDR3nt: TGTGCCAGCAGCTTAGGTACAGGGGTGTCCACCGGGGAGCTGTTTTTT
CDR3aa: CASSLGTGVSTGELFF

abundance: .
d_gene: TRBD2
j_gene: TRBJ2-1
v_gene: TRBV7-2
CDR3nt: TGTGCCAGCAGCGCAGAACTAGCGGGGGGCCACAATGAGCAGTTCTTC
CDR3aa: CASSAELAGGHNEQFF

abundance: .
d_gene: TRBD1
j_gene: TRBJ1-1
v_gene: TRBV11-2
CDR3nt: TGTGCCAGCAGCCCCTGGGACAGGGGAAGGGGGAACACTGAAGCTTTCTTT
CDR3aa: CASSPWDRGRGNTEAFF

abundance: .
d_gene: TRBD2
j_gene: TRBJ2-1
v_gene: TRBV7-2
CDR3nt: TGTGCCAGCAGCTGGACTAGCGGGGGTGTGCCGAATGAGCAGTTCTTC
CDR3aa: CASSWTSGGVPNEQFF

abundance: once
d_gene: TRBD2
j_gene: TRBJ2-7
v_gene: TRBV2
CDR3nt: TGTGCCAGCAGTGATAGCGGGAGGGCCGAGATCTTC
CDR3aa: CASSDSGRAEIF

abundance: .
d_gene: TRBD1
j_gene: TRBJ2-7
v_gene: TRBV6-2/TRBV6-3
CDR3nt: TGTGCCAGCAGTTACGGGTTGACAGGGGGCAGGTACGAGCAGTACTTC
CDR3aa: CASSYGLTGGRYEQYF

abundance: .
d_gene: TRBD2
j_gene: TRBJ2-1
v_gene: TRBV7-3
CDR3nt: TGTGCCAGCAGCAATCCGGGACTAGCGGGGGGGCCGAACAATGAGCAGTTCTTC
CDR3aa: CASSNPGLAGGPNNEQFF

abundance: medium-sized
d_gene: TRBD2
j_gene: TRBJ2-5
v_gene: TRBV5-6
CDR3nt: TGTGCCAGCAGCTTTTTCTCAGCGGGGCAAGAGACCCAGTACTTC
CDR3aa: CASSFFSAGQETQYF

abundance: .
d_gene: .
j_gene: TRBJ2-1
v_gene: TRBV7-3
CDR3nt: TGTGCCAGCAGCAAGGACAGTCACAATGAGCAGTTCTTC
CDR3aa: CASSKDSHNEQFF

abundance: .
d_gene: TRBD2
j_gene: TRBJ2-5
v_gene: TRBV11-2
CDR3nt: TGTGCCAGCAGCCCCGGGACTAGCGGGGCCCAGTACTTC
CDR3aa: CASSPGTSGAQYF